The sequence of this TCR beta chain was determined in a study of shared clonotypes between healthy human individuals. In its sample, this clone was seen a few times. The antigen remains undetermined. Findings of the study overall: Estimated richness was generally greater in naive than memory subsets.

The CDR3 contains 16 residues. V dropped 11 bases and J dropped 2 bases, with 22 bases sitting between them. Germline CDR1 is LNHDA and CDR2 is SQIVND (reference sequence). Authors' methods: ImmunoSEQ output lacked quality scores and full-length reads, limiting matched filtering. Clones were sequenced by immunoSEQ multiplex PCR, and TCRdb holds only the in-frame ones, with some missing. Clonal size and the V and J genes are those of that table, whereas D and trimming came from the DNA. The table lists 740,000 or so clones, around 78% of them singletons, with around 2% in the top ten. The receptor comes from a young woman in good health. Material: memory CD4+ T cells sorted from blood. Subset denoted: CD45RA-negative fraction. The V call is TRBV19, the J call TRBJ1-5, with D unclear. CDR3 bases: TGTGCCTCTACCCCGACACCAGATTTTCGCAATCAGCCCCAGCATTTT. Its protein is CASTPTPDFRNQPQHF. The full variable domain, rest sourced from reference TRBV19 and TRBJ1-5, is DGGITQSPKYLFRKEGQNVTLSCEQNLNHDAMYWYRQDPGQGLRLIYYSQIVNDFQKGDIAEGYSVSREKKESFPLTVTSAQKNPTAFYLCASTPTPDFRNQPQHFGDGTRLSIL.